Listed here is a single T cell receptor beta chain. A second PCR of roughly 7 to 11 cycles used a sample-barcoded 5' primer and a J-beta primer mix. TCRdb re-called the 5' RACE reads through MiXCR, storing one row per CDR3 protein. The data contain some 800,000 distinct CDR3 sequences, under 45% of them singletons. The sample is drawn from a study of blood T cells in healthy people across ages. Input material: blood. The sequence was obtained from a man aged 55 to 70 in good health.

Here the CDR3 reads CASSPPGQTHYEQYF. CDR3 DNA: TGTGCCAGCTCACCGCCGGGACAGACACACTACGAGCAGTACTTC. V and J are TRBV18 and TRBJ2-7, with 7 nucleotides matching TRBD1. The germline CDR1 and CDR2 sequences are KGHSH and LQKENI. The V segment lost 3 bases and the J segment 3 bases; nucleotides outside the gene matches: 8. The CDR3 totals 15 residues.